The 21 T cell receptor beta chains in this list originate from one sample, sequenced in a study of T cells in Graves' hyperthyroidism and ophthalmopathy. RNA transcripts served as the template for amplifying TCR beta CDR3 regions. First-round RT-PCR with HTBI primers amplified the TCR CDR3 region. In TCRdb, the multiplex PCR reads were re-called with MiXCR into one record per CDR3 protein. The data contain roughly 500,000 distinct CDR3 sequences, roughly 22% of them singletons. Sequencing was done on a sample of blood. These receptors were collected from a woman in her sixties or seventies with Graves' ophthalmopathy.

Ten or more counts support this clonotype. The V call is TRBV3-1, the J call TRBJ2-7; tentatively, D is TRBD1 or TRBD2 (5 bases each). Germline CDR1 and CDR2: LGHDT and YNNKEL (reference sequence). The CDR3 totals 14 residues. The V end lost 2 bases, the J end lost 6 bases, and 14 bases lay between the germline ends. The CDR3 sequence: CASSQPPWGSEQYF. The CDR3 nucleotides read TGTGCCAGCAGCCAACCCCCATGGGGGAGCGAGCAGTACTTC.

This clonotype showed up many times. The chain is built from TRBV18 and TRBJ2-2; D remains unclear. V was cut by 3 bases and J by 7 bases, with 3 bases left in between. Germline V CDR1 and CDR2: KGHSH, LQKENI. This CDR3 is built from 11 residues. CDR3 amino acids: CASSPGGELFF. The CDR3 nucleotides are TGTGCCAGCTCACCGGGCGGGGAGCTGTTTTTT.

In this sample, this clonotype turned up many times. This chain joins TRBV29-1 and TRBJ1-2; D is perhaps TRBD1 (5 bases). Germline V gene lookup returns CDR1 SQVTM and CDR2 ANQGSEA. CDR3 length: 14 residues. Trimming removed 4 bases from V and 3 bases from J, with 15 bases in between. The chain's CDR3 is CSVVFPGRDYGYTF. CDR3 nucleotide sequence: TGCAGCGTTGTTTTCCCCGGCAGGGACTATGGCTACACCTTC.

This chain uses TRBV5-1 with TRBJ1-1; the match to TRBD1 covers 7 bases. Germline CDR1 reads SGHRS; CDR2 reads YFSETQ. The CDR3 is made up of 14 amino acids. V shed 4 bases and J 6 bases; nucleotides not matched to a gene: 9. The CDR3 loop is CASSRTDRVPEAFF. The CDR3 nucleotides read TGCGCCAGCAGCAGAACTGACAGGGTACCTGAAGCTTTCTTT.

This chain's CDR3 is CAILSRLGPYEQYF. In DNA, the CDR3 is TGTGCCATTCTGAGCAGACTAGGACCCTACGAGCAGTACTTC. The chain joins TRBV30 to TRBJ2-7; tentative D call: TRBD2 (6 bases). The germline V and J ends were trimmed by 8 bases and 2 bases, with 19 bases remaining between them. Germline CDR1 reads GTSNPN; CDR2 reads SVGIG (reference sequence). This CDR3 region has 14 residues.

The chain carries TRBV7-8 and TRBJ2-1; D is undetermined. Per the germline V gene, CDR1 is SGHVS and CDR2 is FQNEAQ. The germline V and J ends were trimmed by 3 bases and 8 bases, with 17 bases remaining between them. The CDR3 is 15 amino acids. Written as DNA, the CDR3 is TGTGCCAGCAGCTTCTCAAAAGGGTCAGTCGATGAGCAGTTCTTC. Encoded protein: CASSFSKGSVDEQFF.

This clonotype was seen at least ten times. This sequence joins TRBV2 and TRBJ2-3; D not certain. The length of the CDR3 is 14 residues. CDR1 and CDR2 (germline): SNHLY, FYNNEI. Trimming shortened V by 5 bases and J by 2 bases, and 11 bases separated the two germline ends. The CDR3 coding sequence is TGTGCCAGCAGTTCCATCCGATCCACAGATACGCAGTATTTT. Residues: CASSSIRSTDTQYF. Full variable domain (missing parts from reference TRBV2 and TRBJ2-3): EPEVTQTPSHQVTQMGQEVILRCVPISNHLYFYWYRQILGQKVEFLVSFYNNEISEKSEIFDDQFSVERPDGSNFTLKIRSTKLEDSAMYFCASSSIRSTDTQYFGPGTRLTVL.

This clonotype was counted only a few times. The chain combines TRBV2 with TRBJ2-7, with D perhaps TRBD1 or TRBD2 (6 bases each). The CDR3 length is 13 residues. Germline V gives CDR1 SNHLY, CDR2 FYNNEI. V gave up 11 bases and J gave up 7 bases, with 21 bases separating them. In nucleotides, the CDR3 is TGTGCCCGCGGTCCGGGGGCGCCGGGAGAGCAGTACTTC. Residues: CARGPGAPGEQYF.

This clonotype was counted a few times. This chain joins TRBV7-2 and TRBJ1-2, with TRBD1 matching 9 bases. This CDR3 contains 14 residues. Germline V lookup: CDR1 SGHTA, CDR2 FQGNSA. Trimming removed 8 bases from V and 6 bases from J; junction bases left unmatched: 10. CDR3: CASLKGQGRDGYTF. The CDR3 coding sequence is TGTGCCAGCCTAAAGGGACAGGGAAGGGATGGCTACACCTTC.

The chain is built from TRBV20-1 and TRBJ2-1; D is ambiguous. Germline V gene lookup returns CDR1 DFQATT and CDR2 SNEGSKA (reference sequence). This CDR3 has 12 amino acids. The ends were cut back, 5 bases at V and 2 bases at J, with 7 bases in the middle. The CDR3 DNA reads TGCAGTGCTCCCCTCCCCTACAATGAGCAGTTCTTC. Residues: CSAPLPYNEQFF.

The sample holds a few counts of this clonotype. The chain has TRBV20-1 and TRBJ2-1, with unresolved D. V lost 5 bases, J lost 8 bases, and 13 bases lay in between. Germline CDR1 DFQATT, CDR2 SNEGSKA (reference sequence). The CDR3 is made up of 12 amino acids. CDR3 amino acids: CSAGKKDYEQFF. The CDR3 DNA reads TGCAGTGCTGGGAAGAAGGATTATGAGCAGTTCTTC.

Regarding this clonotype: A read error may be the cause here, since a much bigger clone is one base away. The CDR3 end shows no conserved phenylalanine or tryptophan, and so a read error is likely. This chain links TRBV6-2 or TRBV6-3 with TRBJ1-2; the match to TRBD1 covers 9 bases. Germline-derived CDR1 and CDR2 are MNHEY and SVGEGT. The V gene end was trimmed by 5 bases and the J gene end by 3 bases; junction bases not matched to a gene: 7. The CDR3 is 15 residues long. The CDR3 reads CASSRDRGEYYGYTL. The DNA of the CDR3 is TGTGCCAGCAGTCGCGACAGGGGGGAATACTATGGCTACACCCTC.

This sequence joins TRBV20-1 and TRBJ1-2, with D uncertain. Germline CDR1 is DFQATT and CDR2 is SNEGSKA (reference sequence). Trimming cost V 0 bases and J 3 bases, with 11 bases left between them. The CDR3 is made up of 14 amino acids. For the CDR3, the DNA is TGCAGTGCTAGAGATAGGAGGAGGGACTATGGCTACACCTTC. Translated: CSARDRRRDYGYTF.

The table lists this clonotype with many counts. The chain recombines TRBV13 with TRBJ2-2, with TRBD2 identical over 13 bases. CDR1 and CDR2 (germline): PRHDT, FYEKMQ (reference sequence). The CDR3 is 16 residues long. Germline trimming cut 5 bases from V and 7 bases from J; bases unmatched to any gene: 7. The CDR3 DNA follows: TGTGCCAGCAGCCTGGGACTAGCGGGAATTGGCGGGGAGCTGTTTTTT. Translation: CASSLGLAGIGGELFF.

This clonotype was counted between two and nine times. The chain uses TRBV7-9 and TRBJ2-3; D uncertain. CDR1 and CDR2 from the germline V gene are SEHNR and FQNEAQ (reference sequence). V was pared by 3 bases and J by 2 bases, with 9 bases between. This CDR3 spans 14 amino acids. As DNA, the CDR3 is TGTGCCAGCAGCTTCGTCCTCTCCACAGATACGCAGTATTTT. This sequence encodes CASSFVLSTDTQYF.

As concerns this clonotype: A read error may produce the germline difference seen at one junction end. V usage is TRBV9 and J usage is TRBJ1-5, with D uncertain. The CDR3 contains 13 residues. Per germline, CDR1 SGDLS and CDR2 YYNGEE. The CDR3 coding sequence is TGTGCCAGCAGCATGAGGTTCGGGCCCCCCCAGCACTTT. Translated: CASSMRFGPPQHF.

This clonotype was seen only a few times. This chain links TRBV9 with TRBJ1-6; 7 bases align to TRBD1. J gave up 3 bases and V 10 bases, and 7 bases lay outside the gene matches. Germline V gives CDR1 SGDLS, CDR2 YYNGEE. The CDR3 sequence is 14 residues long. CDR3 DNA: TGTGCCGGAGAGGACAGGAACTATAATTCACCCCTCCACTTT. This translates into CAGEDRNYNSPLHF.

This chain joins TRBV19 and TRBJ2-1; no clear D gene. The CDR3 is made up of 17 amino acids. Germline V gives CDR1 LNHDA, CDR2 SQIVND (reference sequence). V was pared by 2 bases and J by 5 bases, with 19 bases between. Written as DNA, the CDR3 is TGTGCCAGTAGTATACCCTCTTGGCTAGTAGGAAACAATGAGCAGTTCTTC. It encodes CASSIPSWLVGNNEQFF.

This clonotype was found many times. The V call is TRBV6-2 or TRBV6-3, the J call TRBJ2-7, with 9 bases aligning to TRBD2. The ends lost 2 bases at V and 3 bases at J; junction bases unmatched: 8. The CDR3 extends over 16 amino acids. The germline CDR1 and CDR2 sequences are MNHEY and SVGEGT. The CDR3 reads CASSYIGLAYIYEQYF. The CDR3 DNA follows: TGTGCCAGCAGTTACATTGGACTAGCGTATATCTACGAGCAGTACTTC.

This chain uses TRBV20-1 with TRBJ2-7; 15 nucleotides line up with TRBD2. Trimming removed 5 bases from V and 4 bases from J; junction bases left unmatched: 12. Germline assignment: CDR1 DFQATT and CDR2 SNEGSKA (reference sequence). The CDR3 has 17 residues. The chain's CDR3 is CSASSGLAGGGGYEQYF. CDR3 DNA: TGCAGTGCTTCATCGGGACTAGCGGGAGGTGGTGGGTACGAGCAGTACTTC.

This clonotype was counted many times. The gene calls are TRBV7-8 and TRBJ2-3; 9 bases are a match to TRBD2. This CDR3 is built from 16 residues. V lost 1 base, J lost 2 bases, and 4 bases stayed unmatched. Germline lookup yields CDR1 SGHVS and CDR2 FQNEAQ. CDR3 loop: CASSLDLAGDTDTQYF. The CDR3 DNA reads TGTGCCAGCAGCTTAGATTTAGCGGGAGACACAGATACGCAGTATTTT.